The 10 T cell receptor beta chains reported below all come from one sample, sequenced in a study of T-cell memory formation after mild COVID-19. Each CDR3 protein gets one entry after TCRdb re-called the 5' RACE reads with MiXCR. The sample carries about 260,000 distinct CDR3 sequences, 16% recorded once. Sequencing was done on a sample of PBMCs or a T cell subset sorted from them (not recorded which). These receptors came from a man between 18 and 29 years old who had mild COVID-19 (a few samples of this study predate the infection). Cell type and time point are not known.

The gene calls are TRBV20-1 and TRBJ2-5; 9 nucleotides match TRBD2. The CDR3 has 15 amino acids. V lost 3 bases to trimming and J lost 2 bases; unmatched junction nucleotides: 7. The germline V gene encodes CDR1 DFQATT and CDR2 SNEGSKA (reference sequence). CDR3 loop: CSASSGGAWQETQYF. CDR3 DNA sequence: TGCAGTGCTAGTAGCGGGGGCGCGTGGCAAGAGACCCAGTACTTC.

This clonotype occurred a few times. The chain employs TRBV2 and TRBJ2-7; 9 bases fit TRBD1. With 3 bases clipped from V and 0 bases from J, the junction kept 6 bases outside the gene matches. The CDR3 totals 16 residues. Germline V gives CDR1 SNHLY, CDR2 FYNNEI. The CDR3 sequence: CASSDPGTGHSYEQYF. The CDR3 DNA is TGTGCCAGCAGTGATCCGGGGACAGGGCACTCCTACGAGCAGTACTTC.

The CDR3: CASSQEVVITGELFF. DNA of the CDR3: TGCGCCAGCAGCCAAGAAGTGGTTATCACCGGGGAGCTGTTTTTT. This chain joins TRBV4-3 and TRBJ2-2; D unclear. The V and J ends lost 0 bases and 4 bases respectively, with 9 bases between them. Germline values: CDR1 LGHNA, CDR2 YSLEER. There are 15 residues in the CDR3.

This clonotype showed up just a few times. The chain carries TRBV9 and TRBJ1-1, with TRBD1 as a possible D gene (6 bases). This CDR3 is 17 amino acids long. Germline V gene sequence: CDR1 SGDLS, CDR2 YYNGEE. V gave up 0 bases and J gave up 1 base, with 16 bases separating them. This CDR3 is CASSVVRTVPGNTEAFF. Here the CDR3 DNA reads TGTGCCAGCAGCGTAGTTAGGACAGTCCCGGGGAACACTGAAGCTTTCTTT.

The sample holds a few counts of this clonotype. The chain has TRBV21-1 and TRBJ2-2; the D segment call TRBD2 is taken from the table without a DNA check. TRBV21-1 is described as a pseudogene. There are 15 residues in the CDR3. CDR3 DNA sequence: TGTGCCAGCAGCCCGCGGGGGGTCCACACCGGGGAGCTGTTTTTT. Protein sequence: CASSPRGVHTGELFF.

This clonotype was picked up a small number of times. The gene calls are TRBV12-3 or TRBV12-4 and TRBJ1-1; the D is unclear. Deletions cut 1 base from V and 5 bases from J, with 8 bases between. The CDR3 runs 13 residues. CDR3 residues: CASSLGRSTEAFF. In DNA form, the CDR3 reads TGTGCCAGCAGTTTAGGCAGGAGTACTGAAGCTTTCTTT.

The chain carries TRBV5-6 and TRBJ1-2; unclear D gene. Per germline, CDR1 SGHDT and CDR2 YYEEEE. This CDR3 has 14 amino acids. The V end lost 0 bases, the J end lost 5 bases, and 11 bases lay between the germline ends. The CDR3 DNA reads TGTGCCAGCAGCTTGGCAGGCGGGATTTATGGCTACACCTTC. It codes for CASSLAGGIYGYTF. Together with reference TRBV5-6 and TRBJ1-2, the CDR3 gives the full variable domain: DAGVTQSPTHLIKTRGQQVTLRCSPKSGHDTVSWYQQALGQGPQFIFQYYEEEERQRGNFPDRFSGHQFPNYSSELNVNALLLGDSALYLCASSLAGGIYGYTFGSGTRLTVV.

This clonotype was counted only a few times. The chain has TRBV4-1 and TRBJ2-3; 7 positions agree with TRBD2. Germline CDR1 is MGHRA and CDR2 is YSYEKL. The CDR3 is made up of 19 amino acids. V gave up 0 bases and J gave up 2 bases; unmatched junction bases: 14. The CDR3 region is CASSQDSGLAAPLTDTQYF. The CDR3 DNA is TGCGCCAGCAGCCAAGATTCCGGGCTAGCGGCCCCTCTCACAGATACGCAGTATTTT.

This chain connects TRBV7-2 to TRBJ2-3; 8 bases agree with TRBD2. Germline V gives CDR1 SGHTA, CDR2 FQGNSA. With V trimmed by 5 bases and J by 2 bases, 15 bases remained unmatched. The length of the CDR3 is 18 residues. The CDR3 reads CASSPSDVAGRYTDTQYF. DNA of the CDR3: TGTGCCAGCAGCCCCTCCGATGTAGCGGGGCGATACACAGATACGCAGTATTTT.

The V call is TRBV28, the J call TRBJ2-3, with a tentative D call TRBD2 (6 bases). Trimming cost V 10 bases and J 6 bases, with 17 bases left between them. CDR1 MDHEN and CDR2 SYDVKM come from the germline V gene. This CDR3 is 13 amino acids long. The CDR3 sequence is CAIGTPAVDTQYF. The CDR3 DNA is TGTGCCATCGGGACTCCAGCGGTGGATACGCAGTATTTT.